The clone carrying this TCR beta chain is labeled as medium-sized. Antigen unknown. Profiling relied on immunoSEQ multiplex PCR, and the TCRdb table lists in-frame clones only, not all of them. The table includes 6,000 to 9,000 clones, around three quarters detected once. V was clipped by 1 base and J by 0 bases, with 10 bases between them. The CDR3 has 16 amino acids. Per germline, CDR1 SGHVS and CDR2 FNYEAQ. The data were obtained in a study of OX40 agonist ivuxolimab in advanced cancers. Study results and limitations: CD4+ T cells averaged fewer expanded clones than CD8+ T cells.

The receptor's source is an adult with an advanced solid tumor such as melanoma, head and neck, liver or kidney cancer. The sequencing here drew on CD4+ or CD8+ T cells sorted from blood, taken in a trial of the OX40 agonist ivuxolimab. The chain couples TRBV7-6 to TRBJ1-5, with unresolved D. The CDR3 loop reads CASSLGDLDSNQPQHF. Written as DNA, the CDR3 is TGTGCCAGCAGCTTAGGTGACTTGGATAGCAATCAGCCCCAGCATTTT.